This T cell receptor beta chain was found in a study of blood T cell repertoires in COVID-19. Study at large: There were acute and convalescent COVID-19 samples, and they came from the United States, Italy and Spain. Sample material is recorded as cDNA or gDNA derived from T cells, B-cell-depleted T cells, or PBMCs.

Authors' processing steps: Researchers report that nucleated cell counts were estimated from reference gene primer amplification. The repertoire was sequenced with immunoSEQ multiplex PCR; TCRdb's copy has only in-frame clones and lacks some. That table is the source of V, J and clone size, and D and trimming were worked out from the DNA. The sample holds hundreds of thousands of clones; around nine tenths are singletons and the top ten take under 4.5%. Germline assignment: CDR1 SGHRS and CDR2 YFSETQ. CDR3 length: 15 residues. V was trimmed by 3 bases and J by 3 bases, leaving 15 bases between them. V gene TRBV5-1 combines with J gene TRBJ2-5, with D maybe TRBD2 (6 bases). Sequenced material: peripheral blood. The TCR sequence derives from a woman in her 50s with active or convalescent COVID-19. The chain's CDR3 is CASSSVPGREETQYF. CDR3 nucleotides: TGCGCCAGCAGCTCTGTGCCCGGGAGAGAAGAGACCCAGTACTTC.